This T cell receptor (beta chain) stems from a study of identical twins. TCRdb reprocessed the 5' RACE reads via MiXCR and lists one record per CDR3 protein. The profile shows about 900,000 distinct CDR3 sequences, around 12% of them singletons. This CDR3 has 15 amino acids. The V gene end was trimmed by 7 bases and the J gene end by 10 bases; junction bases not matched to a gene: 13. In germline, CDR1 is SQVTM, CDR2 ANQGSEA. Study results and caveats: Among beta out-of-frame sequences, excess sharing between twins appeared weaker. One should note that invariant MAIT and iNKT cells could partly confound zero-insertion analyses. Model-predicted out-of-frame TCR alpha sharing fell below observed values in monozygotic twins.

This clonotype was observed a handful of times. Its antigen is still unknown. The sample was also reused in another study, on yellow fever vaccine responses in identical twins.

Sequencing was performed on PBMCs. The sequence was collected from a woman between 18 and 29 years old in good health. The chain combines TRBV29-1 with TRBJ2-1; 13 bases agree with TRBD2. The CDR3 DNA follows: TGCAGCGCGGGAGAATGGACTAGCGGGAGTCAGGAGCAGTTCTTC. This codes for CSAGEWTSGSQEQFF.